These 11 T cell receptor beta chains originate from one sample sequenced in a study of tumor-infiltrating lymphocytes in primary liver carcinoma. Scientists recovered RNA and DNA together from approximately 20-30 mg of unsorted bulk tissue. The researchers produced TCR beta cDNA from approximately 460 ng total RNA with a constant-region primer. Libraries of TCR beta came from three nested multiplex PCR rounds with slightly modified ARM-PCR. Forward primers for TRBV1-TRBV30 and a C-beta reverse primer served the first two PCR rounds, at roughly 10 cycles each. Each CDR3 protein is one row after TCRdb ran MiXCR on the multiplex PCR reads. The sample consists of tens of thousands of distinct CDR3 sequences, 70% to 80% of them appearing once. Source material: liver tumor tissue from sampling region 3. Subset specified: tumor region T3, left-lateral pole. Receptor source: a man between 40 and 49 years old with primary liver carcinoma and hepatitis B virus infection.

This clonotype was counted ten times or more. The chain joins TRBV7-8 to TRBJ1-5; no firm D call. Germline V gives CDR1 SGHVS, CDR2 FQNEAQ. V shed 3 bases and J shed 6 bases, with 9 bases lying between them. The CDR3 runs 13 residues. CDR3 sequence reads: CASSLFPSQPQHF. The DNA for the CDR3 is TGTGCCAGCAGCTTGTTCCCGAGTCAGCCCCAGCATTTT.

This clonotype came up many times. This chain joins TRBV30 and TRBJ2-7; D is uncertain. CDR3 length equals 13 residues. The germline V gene encodes CDR1 GTSNPN and CDR2 SVGIG (reference sequence). V was trimmed by 2 bases and J by 0 bases, leaving 8 bases between them. CDR3 sequence reads: CAWSFGHSYEQYF. The CDR3 nucleotides read TGTGCCTGGAGTTTCGGCCACTCCTACGAGCAGTACTTC.

Note on this clonotype: Sequence at one end of the junction differs from germline and may be a read error. This sequence joins TRBV6-5 and TRBJ1-2; a possible D gene is TRBD1 (5 bases). This CDR3 is built from 16 residues. Germline-derived CDR1 and CDR2 are MNHEY and SVGAGI. The CDR3 loop reads CASSYLRGRRENGYTF. CDR3 nucleotide sequence: TGTGCCAGCAGTTACCTGAGGGGACGCAGGGAAAATGGCTACACTTTC.

Concerning this clonotype itself: The conserved final phenylalanine or tryptophan is absent from the CDR3, which likely points to a read error. The DNA is omitted, as the CDR3 cannot be located on it reliably, and the CDR3 follows TCRdb's listing. This chain joins TRBV4-2 and TRBJ2-7; TRBD1 was called by the table and not checked on the DNA. Germline CDR1 and CDR2: LGHNA and YNFKEQ. The CDR3 is 17 residues long, ends included. CDR3 protein: CASSQAGSPRWSGEHYL.

The chain employs TRBV11-2 and TRBJ1-1; TRBD1 aligns across 7 bases. The CDR3 length is 15 residues. Unmatched junction bases numbered 16, after V lost 6 bases and J lost 9 bases. Germline assignment: CDR1 SGHAT and CDR2 FQNNGV. CDR3 coding DNA: TGTGCCAGCAGTTTCAACAGGGGCCCGAGCATTAAAGCTTTCTTT. Translation gives CASSFNRGPSIKAFF.

Worth noting for this clonotype: Germline is not matched at one junction end, which may reflect a read error. V gene TRBV4-1 combines with J gene TRBJ1-6; no clear D. The germline gives CDR1 MGHRA, CDR2 YSYEKL. This CDR3 contains 16 residues. The CDR3 sequence: CTSGFDKSSYNSPLHF. The CDR3 bases are TGCACCAGCGGCTTCGACAAGAGCTCCTATAATTCACCCCTCCACTTT.

Concerning this clonotype: Because it lacks the conserved phenylalanine or tryptophan at the end, this CDR3 is likely a read error. Because the CDR3's place on the DNA is in doubt, the DNA is left out and the CDR3 is given as listed by TCRdb. The chain carries TRBV12-5 and TRBJ2-5; the table's D gene call, TRBD2, was not cross checked with the DNA. The germline CDR1 and CDR2 sequences are LGHNT and FRNRAP. The CDR3 region is 14 residues in length, termini included. The CDR3 sequence: CASGFGDYRETQYI.

As regards this clonotype: In this CDR3 the conserved last residue, phenylalanine or tryptophan, is missing, so a read error is likely. V usage is TRBV29-1 and J usage is TRBJ2-5; D unresolved. CDR3 size: 11 residues. The germline gives CDR1 SQVTM, CDR2 ANQGSEA. CDR3 amino acids: CSVGPGETQYS. The CDR3 nucleotides are TGCAGTGTAGGGCCTGGAGAGACCCAGTACTCC.

Worth noting for this clonotype: At one end the junction does not follow the germline gene, possibly because of a read error. This sequence joins TRBV28 and TRBJ2-3; perhaps TRBD2 as D (5 bases). From germline, CDR1 is MDHEN and CDR2 SYDVKM. This CDR3 spans 15 amino acids. CDR3 nucleotide sequence: TGCGCCAGCCGAGGGCAGAGCGGATCCACAGTTACGCAGTATTTT. This encodes CASRGQSGSTVTQYF.

A remark on this clonotype: Relative to the germline gene, one junction end is altered; a read error may explain this. The chain has TRBV6-6 and TRBJ1-2; D might be TRBD1 (5 bases). Germline CDR1 MNHNY, CDR2 SVGAGI (reference sequence). The CDR3 sequence is 13 residues long. CDR3 sequence: CASNQRDSYGFTF. CDR3 sequence (DNA): TGTGCCAGCAATCAACGCGACAGCTATGGCTTCACCTTC.

For this clonotype: A junction end diverges from the germline sequence, so it may reflect a read error. This chain links TRBV5-4 with TRBJ2-1; 8 positions agree with TRBD2. Germline CDR1 and CDR2: SGHNT and YYREEE (reference sequence). The CDR3 has 15 amino acids. For the CDR3, the DNA is TGTGCCAGCAGCTCGGGGGTAGCGGGGAGAGCTGAGCAGTCCTTC. Its protein is CASSSGVAGRAEQSF. The whole variable domain, filled in from reference TRBV5-4 and TRBJ2-1, reads ETGVTQSPTHLIKTRGQQVTLRCSSQSGHNTVSWYQQALGQGPQFIFQYYREEENGRGNFPPRFSGLQFPNYSSELNVNALELDDSALYLCASSSGVAGRAEQSFGPGTRLTVL.